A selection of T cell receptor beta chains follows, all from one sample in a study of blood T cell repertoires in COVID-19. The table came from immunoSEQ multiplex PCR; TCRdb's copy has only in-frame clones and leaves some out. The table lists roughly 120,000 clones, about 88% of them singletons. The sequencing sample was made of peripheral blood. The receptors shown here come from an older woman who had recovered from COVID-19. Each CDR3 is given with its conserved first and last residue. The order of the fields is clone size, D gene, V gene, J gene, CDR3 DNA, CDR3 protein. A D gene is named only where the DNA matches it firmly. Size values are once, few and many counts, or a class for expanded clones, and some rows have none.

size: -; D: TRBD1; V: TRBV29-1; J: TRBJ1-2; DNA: TGCAGCGTTGTCGGGGGACAGCATCTTAACTATGGCTACACCTTC; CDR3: CSVVGGQHLNYGYTF
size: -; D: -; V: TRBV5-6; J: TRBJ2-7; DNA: TGTGCCAGCAGCCACCGGGGAATGACCTACGAGCAGTACTTC; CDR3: CASSHRGMTYEQYF
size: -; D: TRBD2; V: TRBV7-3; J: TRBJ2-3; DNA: TGTGCCAGCAGCCCCGGGGTAGCGGGAGGGGCAGATACGCAGTATTTT; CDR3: CASSPGVAGGADTQYF
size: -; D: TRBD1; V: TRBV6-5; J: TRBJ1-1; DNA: TGTGCCAGCAGTCACAGGGGGCGAGGGGGCACTGAAGCTTTCTTT; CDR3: CASSHRGRGGTEAFF
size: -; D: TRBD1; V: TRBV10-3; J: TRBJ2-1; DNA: TGTGCCATCAGTAGGACAGGGTGGGATGAGCAGTTCTTC; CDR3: CAISRTGWDEQFF
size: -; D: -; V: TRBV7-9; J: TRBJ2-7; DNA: TGTGCCAGCAGCCCCTCGACAGGATACGAGCAGTACTTC; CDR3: CASSPSTGYEQYF
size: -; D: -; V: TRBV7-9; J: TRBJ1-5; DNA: TGTGCCAGCAGCCAATCTCAGGGGCTGAGCAATCAGCCCCAGCATTTT; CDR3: CASSQSQGLSNQPQHF
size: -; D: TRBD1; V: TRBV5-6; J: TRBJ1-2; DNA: TGTGCCAGCAGCCCCCGGGACAGGGGGATCTATGGCTACACCTTC; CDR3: CASSPRDRGIYGYTF
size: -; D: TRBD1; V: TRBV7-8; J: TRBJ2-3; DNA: TGTGCCAGCAGCTTTAGGGGGCGTGGAGATACGCAGTATTTT; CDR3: CASSFRGRGDTQYF
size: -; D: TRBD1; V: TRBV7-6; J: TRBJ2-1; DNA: TGTGCCAGCAGCCCCCCGGGACAGGGATCCAATGAGCAGTTCTTC; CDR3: CASSPPGQGSNEQFF
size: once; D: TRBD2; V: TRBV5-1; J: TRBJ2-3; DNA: TGCGCCAGCTGGCCCCCCAACGACCCAGCGGGGGGCACAGATACGCAGTATTTT; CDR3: CASWPPNDPAGGTDTQYF
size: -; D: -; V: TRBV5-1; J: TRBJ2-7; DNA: TGCGCCAGCAGCTTGGGCAGTATTAACTACGAGCAGTACTTC; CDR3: CASSLGSINYEQYF
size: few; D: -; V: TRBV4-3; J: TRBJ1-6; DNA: TGCGCCAGCAGCCAAGATCCGGGGGACTCACCCCTCCACTTT; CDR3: CASSQDPGDSPLHF
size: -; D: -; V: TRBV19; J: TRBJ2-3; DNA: TGTGCCAGTAGTCCGGGCAGGGACCTCTACGCGGGGGATACGCAGTATTTT; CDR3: CASSPGRDLYAGDTQYF
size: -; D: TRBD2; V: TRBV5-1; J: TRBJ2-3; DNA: TGCGCCAGCAGCTTGGTCCTAGCGGGAAGTGGGGATACGCAGTATTTT; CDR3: CASSLVLAGSGDTQYF
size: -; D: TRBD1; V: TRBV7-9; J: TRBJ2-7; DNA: TGTGCCAGCAGCATAGGGACAGGGTCCTACGAGCAGTACTTC; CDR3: CASSIGTGSYEQYF
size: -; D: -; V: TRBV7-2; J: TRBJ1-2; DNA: TGTGCCAGCAGTCCGGGACTCTATGGCTACACCTTC; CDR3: CASSPGLYGYTF
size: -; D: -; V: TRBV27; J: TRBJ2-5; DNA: TGTGCCAGCAGTTTATCCCACAGCCAAGAGACCCAGTACTTC; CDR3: CASSLSHSQETQYF
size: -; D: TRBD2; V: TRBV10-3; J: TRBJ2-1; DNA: TGTGCCACCCGGCTGGGACTAGCGGGGGAGAAGCAGTTCTTC; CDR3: CATRLGLAGEKQFF
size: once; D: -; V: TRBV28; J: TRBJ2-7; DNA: TGTGCCAGCAGTCCCATCAAGGCGGGGGCTGGGGAGCAGTACTTC; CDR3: CASSPIKAGAGEQYF
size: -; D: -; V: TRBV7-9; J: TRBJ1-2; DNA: TGTGCCAGCAGCTTAGTCGGTAACTATGGCTACACCTTC; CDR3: CASSLVGNYGYTF
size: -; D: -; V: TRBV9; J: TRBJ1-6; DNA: TGTGCCAGCAGCGCCGGACAGTATAATTCACCCCTCCACTTT; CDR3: CASSAGQYNSPLHF
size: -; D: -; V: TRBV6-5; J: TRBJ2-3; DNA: TGTGCCAGCAGCTTAGAGCCCACAGATACGCAGTATTTT; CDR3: CASSLEPTDTQYF
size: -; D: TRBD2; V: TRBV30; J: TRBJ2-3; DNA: TGTGCCTGGAGTCTGGGACTAGCGGGAGTCACAGATACGCAGTATTTT; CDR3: CAWSLGLAGVTDTQYF
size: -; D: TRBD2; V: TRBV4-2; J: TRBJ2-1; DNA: TGTGCCAGCAGCCGCCCGGGAGGGGGCTACAATGAGCAGTTCTTC; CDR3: CASSRPGGGYNEQFF
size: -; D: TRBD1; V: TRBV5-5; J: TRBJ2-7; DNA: TGTGCCAGCAGCTTGGGGGGGGACAGGGCCTACGAGCAGTACTTC; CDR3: CASSLGGDRAYEQYF
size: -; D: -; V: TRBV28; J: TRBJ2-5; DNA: TGTGCCAGCAGTTTGGTAGGAGGGCTGAGAGAGACCCAGTACTTC; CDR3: CASSLVGGLRETQYF
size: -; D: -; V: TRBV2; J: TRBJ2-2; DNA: TGTGCCACCGGCGAGGAGACCGGGGAGCTGTTTTTT; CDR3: CATGEETGELFF
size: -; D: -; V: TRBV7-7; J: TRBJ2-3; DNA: TGTGCTAGCAGCTTAACCAGTGCAGCAGATACGCAGTATTTT; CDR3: CASSLTSAADTQYF
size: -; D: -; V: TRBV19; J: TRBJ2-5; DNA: TGTGCCAGTAGTATCGGCAGGGGTGAGACCCAGTACTTC; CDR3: CASSIGRGETQYF
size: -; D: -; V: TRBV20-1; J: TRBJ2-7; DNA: TGCAGTGCTAGTGGTCCAATCCCCATCCCCTACGAGCAGTACTTC; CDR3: CSASGPIPIPYEQYF
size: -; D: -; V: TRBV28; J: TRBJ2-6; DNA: TGTGCCAGCAGTTTAGGCGACACCTACTCTGGGGCCAACGTCCTGACTTTC; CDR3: CASSLGDTYSGANVLTF
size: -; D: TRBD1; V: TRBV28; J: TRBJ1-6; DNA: TGTGCCAGCAGCTTTCGGACAGGGAGTAATTCACCCCTCCACTTT; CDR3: CASSFRTGSNSPLHF
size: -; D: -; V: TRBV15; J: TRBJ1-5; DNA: TGTGCCACCAGCCCTTCCCGTGTTAGCAATCAGCCCCAGCATTTT; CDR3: CATSPSRVSNQPQHF
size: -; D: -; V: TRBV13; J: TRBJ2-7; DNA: TGTGCCAGCAGCTCGACAGGAGTTCTCTCCTACGAGCAGTACTTC; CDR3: CASSSTGVLSYEQYF
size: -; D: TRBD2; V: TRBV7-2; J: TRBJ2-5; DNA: TGTGCCAGCAGTTCAGCGCTCCTACTAGCGGGCCCGGGGGAGACCCAGTACTTC; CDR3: CASSSALLLAGPGETQYF
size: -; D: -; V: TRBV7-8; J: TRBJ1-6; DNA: TGTGCCAGCAGCTTAGGGGCGGGGGCTGGTAATTCACCCCTCCACTTT; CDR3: CASSLGAGAGNSPLHF
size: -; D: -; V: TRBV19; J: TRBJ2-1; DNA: TGTGCCAGTAGTGCAGGGTCCAGCTCCTACAATGAGCAGTTCTTC; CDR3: CASSAGSSSYNEQFF
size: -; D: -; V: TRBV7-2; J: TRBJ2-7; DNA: TGTGCCAGCAGGCGGGCGGGAACGTCCTACGAGCAGTACTTC; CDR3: CASRRAGTSYEQYF
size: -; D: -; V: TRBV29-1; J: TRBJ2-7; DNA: TGCAGCGTTGCCCTAAGGGGCCGCGAGCAGTACTTC; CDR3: CSVALRGREQYF
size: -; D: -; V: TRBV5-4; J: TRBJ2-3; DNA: TGTGCCAGCAGCCCCCGGAGTGGACTCGCCACAGATACGCAGTATTTT; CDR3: CASSPRSGLATDTQYF
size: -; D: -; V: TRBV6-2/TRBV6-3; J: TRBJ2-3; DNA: TGTGCCAGCAGTTACTTTATTATTGCCCGTAGCCTGACCACAGATACGCAGTATTTT; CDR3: CASSYFIIARSLTTDTQYF
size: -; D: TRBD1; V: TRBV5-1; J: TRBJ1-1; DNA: TGCGCCAGCAGCGCTACAGGGGCCTCGAACACTGAAGCTTTCTTT; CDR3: CASSATGASNTEAFF
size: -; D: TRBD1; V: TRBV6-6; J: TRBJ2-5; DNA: TGTGCCAGCAGTTACCCCGGGACAGCCCAAGAGACCCAGTACTTC; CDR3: CASSYPGTAQETQYF
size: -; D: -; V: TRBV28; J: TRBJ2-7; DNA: TGTGCCACCAGGACAGACGAGACCTACGAGCAGTACTTC; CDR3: CATRTDETYEQYF
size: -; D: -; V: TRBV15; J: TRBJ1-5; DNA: TGTGCCACCAGCAGAGCACAAAATCAGCCCCAGCATTTT; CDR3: CATSRAQNQPQHF
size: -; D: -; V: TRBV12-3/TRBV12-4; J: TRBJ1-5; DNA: TGTGCCAGCAGTATTCAGGGGAATCAGCCCCAGCATTTT; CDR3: CASSIQGNQPQHF
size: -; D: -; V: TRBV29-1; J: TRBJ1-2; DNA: TGCAGCGTTGGTGGGGCCTCGGATGGCTACACCTTC; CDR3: CSVGGASDGYTF
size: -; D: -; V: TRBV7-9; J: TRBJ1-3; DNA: TGTGCCAGCAGCCCCACAGTGCACTCTGGAAACACCATATATTTT; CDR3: CASSPTVHSGNTIYF
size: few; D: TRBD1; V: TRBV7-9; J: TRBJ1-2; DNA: TGTGCCAGCAGCTCGACAGGGTTCTATGGCTACACCTTC; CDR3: CASSSTGFYGYTF
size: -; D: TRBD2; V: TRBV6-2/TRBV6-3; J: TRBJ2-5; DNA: TGTGCCAGCAGTTACCGCTTACTAGCGGGGGTTCAAGAGACCCAGTACTTC; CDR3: CASSYRLLAGVQETQYF
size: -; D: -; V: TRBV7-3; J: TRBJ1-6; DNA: TGTGCCAGCAGCTCACCGGGGGCACCCCTCCACTTT; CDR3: CASSSPGAPLHF
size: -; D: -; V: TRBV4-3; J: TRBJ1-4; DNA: TGCGCCAGCAGCCAATCCCAGGGTTTGGGTGAAAAACTGTTTTTT; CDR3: CASSQSQGLGEKLFF